This T cell receptor beta chain was sequenced for a study of T cell responses to AZD1222 COVID-19 vaccine. The ends lost 3 bases at V and 4 bases at J; junction bases unmatched: 3. This CDR3 spans 14 amino acids. Germline V gene data show CDR1 as SGDLS and CDR2 as YYNGEE. Sequenced by immunoSEQ multiplex PCR; TCRdb stores in-frame clones only, minus some. This sample carries about 110,000 clones, roughly 90% of them seen once, and the ten largest clones take roughly 1.1%. Sequences were derived from peripheral blood, sampled on day 0 of AZD1222 vaccination. This sequence was found in an adult in good health. V and J are TRBV9 and TRBJ1-4; 7 bases fit TRBD1. CDR3 nucleotides: TGTGCCAGCAGCGGAGGGACAGTTAATGAAAAACTGTTTTTT. This encodes CASSGGTVNEKLFF.